The 23 T cell receptor beta chains presented below share a single source sample, sequenced in a study of T cell responses to AZD1222 COVID-19 vaccine. The protocol was immunoSEQ multiplex PCR, while the TCRdb copy is restricted to in-frame clones and leaves out a portion. Found here are tens of thousands of clones, roughly 75% of them singletons; the top ten hold 3% to 4%. Sequences were derived from peripheral blood, sampled on day 0 of AZD1222 vaccination. These receptors were collected from an adult in good health.

The V and J genes are TRBV29-1 and TRBJ1-2; tentative D call: TRBD1 (6 bases). V gave up 4 bases and J gave up 8 bases, with 20 bases separating them. The CDR3 has 14 residues. Germline CDR1 and CDR2: SQVTM and ANQGSEA. The CDR3 DNA is TGCAGCGTTGCCCCGGGAACAGGGAGGAGAGGCTACACCTTC. Translated: CSVAPGTGRRGYTF.

This clone was picked up a small number of times. The chain is built from TRBV7-8 and TRBJ2-3; possibly TRBD1 or TRBD2 for D (5 bases each). The V gene lost 0 bases and the J gene lost 6 bases, with 10 bases spanning the gap. In germline, CDR1 is SGHVS, CDR2 FQNEAQ. CDR3 length: 14 residues. The CDR3 region has the DNA TGTGCCAGCAGCTTAGCGCCGTGGGGGGATACGCAGTATTTT. It yields the protein CASSLAPWGDTQYF.

The chain employs TRBV28 and TRBJ1-2; perhaps TRBD1 as D (5 bases). Per the germline V gene, CDR1 is MDHEN and CDR2 is SYDVKM. Trimming took off 2 bases at V and 4 bases at J, with 11 bases between the two ends. The CDR3 covers 14 residues. CDR3 sequence: CASSLVQVIYGYTF. The CDR3 DNA reads TGTGCCAGCAGTTTAGTACAGGTCATCTATGGCTACACCTTC.

This chain uses TRBV28 with TRBJ1-2; possibly TRBD1 for D (6 bases). CDR1 is MDHEN, CDR2 SYDVKM, per germline. This CDR3 comprises 14 residues. V lost 6 bases and J 4 bases, leaving 15 bases between the germline ends. In DNA, the CDR3 is TGTGCCAGCAGCCTAACAGGGATTGGCTATGGCTACACCTTC. Translation gives CASSLTGIGYGYTF.

The V and J genes are TRBV6-5 and TRBJ1-6; D possibly corresponds to TRBD1 (6 bases). The V gene's germline CDR1 is MNHEY and CDR2 SVGAGI. CDR3 length equals 14 residues. V lost 5 bases and J lost 7, with 12 bases in between. CDR3 amino acids: CASSQGWENSPLHF. In nucleotides, the CDR3 is TGTGCCAGCAGTCAGGGGTGGGAGAATTCACCCCTCCACTTT.

The rearrangement links TRBV5-4 to TRBJ2-7; no clear D. This CDR3 is 13 amino acids long. From germline, CDR1 is SGHNT and CDR2 YYREEE (reference sequence). Trimming removed 0 bases at V and 0 bases at J, with 4 bases between. CDR3 in DNA: TGTGCCAGCAGCTTGGGCAGCTCCTACGAGCAGTACTTC. Residues: CASSLGSSYEQYF.

V and J are TRBV4-2 and TRBJ2-7, with TRBD1 matching 10 bases. Trimming at V came to 0 bases and at J to 5 bases, leaving 7 bases not matched to a gene. Germline assignment: CDR1 LGHNA and CDR2 YNFKEQ. This CDR3 is 16 amino acids long. The CDR3, as DNA: TGTGCCAGCAGCCAAGATCCTGGGACAGGGGTCGACGAGCAGTACTTC. This encodes CASSQDPGTGVDEQYF.

V usage is TRBV20-1 and J usage is TRBJ1-1; D gene ambiguous. Germline CDR1 DFQATT, CDR2 SNEGSKA (reference sequence). Trimming shortened V by 3 bases and J by 4 bases, and 6 bases separated the two germline ends. The CDR3 has 11 amino acids. CDR3: CSAREVTEAFF. DNA for the CDR3: TGCAGTGCTAGGGAGGTCACTGAAGCTTTCTTT.

The chain employs TRBV6-5 and TRBJ1-4; D is perhaps TRBD1 (5 bases). Germline V gene lookup returns CDR1 MNHEY and CDR2 SVGAGI. With 5 bases removed from V and 5 bases from J, the gap between germline ends came to 9 bases. This CDR3 is 13 amino acids long. The CDR3 is CASSPDSNEKLFF. As DNA, the CDR3 is TGTGCCAGCAGTCCCGACAGCAATGAAAAACTGTTTTTT.

The chain joins TRBV27 to TRBJ1-1; possibly TRBD1 for D (5 bases). CDR3 length: 14 amino acids. V gave up 4 bases and J gave up 4 bases, with 13 bases separating them. CDR1 is MNHEY and CDR2 is SMNVEV in the germline V gene (reference sequence). CDR3 sequence reads: CASSYQGLGTEAFF. The CDR3 coding sequence is TGTGCCAGCAGTTATCAGGGTTTGGGCACTGAAGCTTTCTTT.

In this sample, this clone turned up a few times. The CDR3, as DNA: TGTGCCAGCAAACTGGGACAGCCAAGGCGTTCACCCCTCCACTTT. Translation gives CASKLGQPRRSPLHF. The genes are TRBV2 and TRBJ1-6; 7 bases match TRBD1. The CDR3 extends over 15 amino acids. Per germline, CDR1 SNHLY and CDR2 FYNNEI. The V segment lost 7 bases and the J segment 9 bases; nucleotides outside the gene matches: 12.

The gene calls are TRBV20-1 and TRBJ2-1; D not resolved. The CDR3 runs 11 residues. Trimming left V 6 bases short and J 6 bases short, with 9 bases between. Germline-derived CDR1 and CDR2 are DFQATT and SNEGSKA (reference sequence). In DNA form, the CDR3 reads TGCAGTGCCCGCTTTCTCAATGAGCAGTTCTTC. This codes for CSARFLNEQFF.

The chain combines TRBV28 with TRBJ2-2; D unresolved. The CDR3 length is 13 residues. CDR1 MDHEN and CDR2 SYDVKM come from the germline V gene. V lost 3 bases, J lost 7 bases, and 9 bases lay in between. The CDR3 DNA sequence: TGTGCCAGCAGTTTTGTCGACAACGGGGAGCTGTTTTTT. This translates into CASSFVDNGELFF.

The chain links TRBV9 to TRBJ2-2, with 10 positions matching TRBD2. Germline V CDR1 and CDR2: SGDLS, YYNGEE. V was pared by 3 bases and J by 3 bases, with 5 bases of the junction left unmatched. The CDR3 has 16 residues. The CDR3 coding sequence is TGTGCCAGCAGCGACCAGCGGGGGGGTTACACCGGGGAGCTGTTTTTT. Its protein is CASSDQRGGYTGELFF.

The rearrangement joins TRBV4-2 to TRBJ2-6, with D unresolved. The CDR3 length is 16 residues. Trimming stripped 1 base from V and 0 bases from J, with 7 bases between. Germline values: CDR1 LGHNA, CDR2 YNFKEQ. The CDR3 DNA reads TGTGCCAGCAGCCAAGGCGAGAGCTCTGGGGCCAACGTCCTGACTTTC. This codes for CASSQGESSGANVLTF.

The chain couples TRBV4-1 to TRBJ1-4, with a possible D match to TRBD1 (6 bases). Trimming took 2 bases from V and 4 from J, leaving 11 bases between them. Germline lookup yields CDR1 MGHRA and CDR2 YSYEKL. This CDR3 comprises 15 residues. CDR3 DNA sequence: TGCGCCAGCAGCCAACTACAGGGTTTTAATGAAAAACTGTTTTTT. Translated: CASSQLQGFNEKLFF.

The chain combines TRBV10-2 with TRBJ1-4, with D tentatively TRBD1 (6 bases). Germline CDR1 and CDR2: WSHSY and SAAADI. V lost 4 bases and J 5 bases, leaving 11 bases between the germline ends. The CDR3 is made up of 14 amino acids. CDR3 residues: CASSVSRGNEKLFF. The CDR3 nucleotides are TGCGCCAGCAGTGTGTCCAGGGGAAATGAAAAACTGTTTTTT.

J is TRBJ1-6 and V is TRBV3-1 (or the pseudogene TRBV3-2), with 11 bases fitting TRBD1. Germline lookup yields CDR1 LGHDT and CDR2 YNNKEL (reference sequence). With 5 bases clipped from V and 9 bases from J, the junction kept 9 bases outside the gene matches. The CDR3 has 16 amino acids. The CDR3, as DNA: TGTGCCAGCAGCACCACCTCCGGGACAGGGGGTTCACCCCTCCACTTT. This codes for CASSTTSGTGGSPLHF.

In this sample, this clone turned up a few times. The chain couples TRBV27 to TRBJ2-7, with D maybe TRBD2 (6 bases). V gave up 8 bases and J gave up 2 bases, with 16 bases separating them. CDR1 is MNHEY and CDR2 is SMNVEV in the germline V gene (reference sequence). There are 14 residues in the CDR3. CDR3 in amino acids: CASRSGGAPYEQYF. The CDR3 DNA sequence: TGTGCCAGCCGCTCCGGCGGGGCCCCCTACGAGCAGTACTTC.

The rearrangement joins TRBV28 to TRBJ2-5; 7 bases line up with TRBD1. The V gene's germline CDR1 is MDHEN and CDR2 SYDVKM. V shed 5 bases and J 5 bases; nucleotides not matched to a gene: 14. The CDR3 is 16 amino acids. CDR3 DNA: TGTGCCAGCAGTCCCTCGGCAGGGGGTCGGAGGGAGACCCAGTACTTC. Translated: CASSPSAGGRRETQYF.

The V call is TRBV28, the J call TRBJ1-1; a possible D gene is TRBD1 (5 bases). Germline loops: CDR1 MDHEN, CDR2 SYDVKM. The CDR3 is made up of 13 amino acids. The V gene lost 7 bases and the J gene lost 7 bases, with 16 bases spanning the gap. The CDR3, as DNA: TGTGCCAGCATTCCGGCGTCGAGGGGTGAAGCTTTCTTT. It is translated as CASIPASRGEAFF.

This chain links TRBV2 with TRBJ2-3, with a possible D match to TRBD2 (5 bases). Germline V gene lookup returns CDR1 SNHLY and CDR2 FYNNEI. The V gene lost 7 bases and the J gene lost 4 bases, with 15 bases spanning the gap. This CDR3 is built from 14 residues. CDR3 sequence (DNA): TGTGCCAGCAAGACCGGAGAGGGCTCAGATACGCAGTATTTT. Translated, it gives CASKTGEGSDTQYF. The entire variable domain, with the rest obtained from reference TRBV2 and TRBJ2-3, is as follows: EPEVTQTPSHQVTQMGQEVILRCVPISNHLYFYWYRQILGQKVEFLVSFYNNEISEKSEIFDDQFSVERPDGSNFTLKIRSTKLEDSAMYFCASKTGEGSDTQYFGPGTRLTVL.

Only a few counts were recorded for this clone. The chain joins TRBV2 to TRBJ1-5, with 11 positions matching TRBD1. The CDR3 contains 17 residues. CDR1 is SNHLY, CDR2 FYNNEI, per germline. Trimming at V came to 6 bases and at J to 1 base, leaving 8 bases not matched to a gene. CDR3 in amino acids: CASSRTGGEVSNQPQHF. CDR3 bases: TGTGCCAGCAGCCGGACAGGGGGCGAAGTCAGCAATCAGCCCCAGCATTTT.